This TCR beta chain came from a study of OX40 agonist ivuxolimab in advanced cancers. General notes on the study: Ivuxolimab was a fully human IgG2 agonistic monoclonal antibody targeting the costimulatory receptor OX40 (CD134). Intravenous ivuxolimab was administered to patients every 2 weeks at six dose levels: 0.01, 0.1, 0.3, 1.5, 3 and 10 mg/kg. Among the roughly 52 dose-escalation patients, around 20 had hepatocellular carcinoma, roughly 15 melanoma, 9 renal cell carcinoma and 9 head and neck cancer. The dose-escalation cohort was about 83% male with a mean age of approximately 60 years, ranging from roughly 20 to 85. Prior anti-PD-1, anti-PD-L1 or anti-CTLA-4 therapy was permitted, and about 40% of dose-escalation patients had received checkpoint inhibitors. Partial responses were achieved by three dose-escalation patients, of whom one had hepatocellular carcinoma and two had cutaneous melanoma. The point of sequencing TCRbeta in the periphery was to test whether ivuxolimab changed TCR sequence diversity and drove clonal T-cell expansion. The paper describes the monotherapy dose-escalation part (N of about 54 patients) of the phase I trial of ivuxolimab.

Genomic DNA was isolated from the sorted cells so that the TCRbeta CDR3 region could be sequenced. The immunoSEQ Assay was used to sequence the TCRbeta CDR3 regions. TCRdb re-hosts the immuneACCESS table, in-frame sequences only. Its copies lack some clones; in the studies checked, an unresolved V gene accounts for under half of them, and the cause for the rest is not known. The sample table contains 60,000 to 85,000 clones; only one count was recorded for 88% of them. The top ten clones comprise about 1% of the sample. Patients with a history of autoimmune disease or receiving systemic immunosuppression were excluded from the trial. Peripheral blood for TCR sequencing was collected from all dose cohorts at baseline, on cycle 4 day 1, and on cycle 7 day 1. Samples were obtained from an open-label, multicenter, first-in-human phase I dose-escalation trial of ivuxolimab. The trial enrolled adults with locally advanced or metastatic head and neck squamous cell, hepatocellular, melanoma or renal cell carcinoma. Before TCR sequencing, CD4+ T cells and CD8+ T cells were sorted from peripheral blood as separate populations.

Beyond this particular receptor, the publication reports: Antigen specificity was not determined for the clonally expanded peripheral T cells. Partial responders in the 0.1-3.0 mg/kg groups had among the lowest normalized peripheral clonal expansion, especially among CD8+ T cells. At doses from 0.1 to 3.0 mg/kg, clonal expansion was seen in both CD4+ and CD8+ blood T cells between baseline and week 6. After ivuxolimab, CD8+ T cells had more expanded clones than CD4+ T cells on average. Low levels of normalized T-cell clonal expansion were also seen in some patients who did not respond.

This clone was picked up one time. What this receptor recognizes is not known. It has no much larger one-base neighbor in the sample; base qualities were not kept. The V and J ends are trimmed by 1 base and 3 bases, leaving 9 bases between them. From cysteine to phenylalanine, the CDR3 is 15 amino acids long. The entry retains the CDR3 DNA only, 45 bases that are in frame from base 1. CDR1 and CDR2, per the germline V gene (reference sequence), are SEHNR and FQNEAQ. The specimen was CD4+ or CD8+ T cells sorted from blood, collected in a trial of the OX40 agonist ivuxolimab. This sequence was found in an adult with an advanced solid tumor such as melanoma, head and neck, liver or kidney cancer. The chain is encoded by TRBV7-9 joined to TRBJ2-2; the D region possibly corresponds to TRBD2 (5 bases align). The CDR3 region reads CASSLGGLDTGELFF. The nucleotides read TGTGCCAGCAGCTTAGGAGGGCTGGACACCGGGGAGCTGTTTTTT. Outside the CDR3, residues come from the reference TRBV7-9 and TRBJ2-2 proteins, so the full variable domain is: DTGVSQNPRHKITKRGQNVTFRCDPISEHNRLYWYRQTLGQGPEFLTYFQNEAQLEKSRLLSDRFSAERPKGSFSTLEIQRTEQGDSAMYLCASSLGGLDTGELFFGEGSRLTVL.